This TCR beta chain was observed in a study of blood T cell repertoires in COVID-19. Libraries were prepared by immunoSEQ multiplex PCR; TCRdb keeps only in-frame clonotypes and omits some of them. The table records around 61,000 clones, about nine tenths of them present only once. V was shortened by 0 bases and J by 2 bases, with 7 bases between the two germline ends. The CDR3 covers 14 residues. CDR1 is MNHEY, CDR2 SVGEGT, per germline. The chain couples TRBV6-2 or TRBV6-3 to TRBJ2-5; D not resolved. The TCR comes from a man over 45 with active COVID-19. The sample comprised peripheral blood. DNA of the CDR3: TGTGCCAGCAGTTACTCGACTGGACAAGAGACCCAGTACTTC. It specifies CASSYSTGQETQYF.